The TCR beta chain under discussion was sequenced for a study of blood T cell repertoires in COVID-19. Data came from immunoSEQ multiplex PCR; TCRdb stores just in-frame clones and leaves some out. The profile shows tens of thousands of clones, 89% of them singletons. Germline V CDR1 and CDR2: MDHEN, SYDVKM. The CDR3 extends over 16 amino acids. Trimming removed 6 bases from V and 4 bases from J; junction bases left unmatched: 14. The rearrangement links TRBV28 to TRBJ1-1; 7 bases map to TRBD1. The sample taken for sequencing was peripheral blood. The TCR was taken from a man aged 55-75 years with active COVID-19. The chain's CDR3 is CASSSAQGTLSTEAFF. For the CDR3, the DNA is TGTGCCAGCAGCTCAGCACAGGGGACGTTGAGCACTGAAGCTTTCTTT.